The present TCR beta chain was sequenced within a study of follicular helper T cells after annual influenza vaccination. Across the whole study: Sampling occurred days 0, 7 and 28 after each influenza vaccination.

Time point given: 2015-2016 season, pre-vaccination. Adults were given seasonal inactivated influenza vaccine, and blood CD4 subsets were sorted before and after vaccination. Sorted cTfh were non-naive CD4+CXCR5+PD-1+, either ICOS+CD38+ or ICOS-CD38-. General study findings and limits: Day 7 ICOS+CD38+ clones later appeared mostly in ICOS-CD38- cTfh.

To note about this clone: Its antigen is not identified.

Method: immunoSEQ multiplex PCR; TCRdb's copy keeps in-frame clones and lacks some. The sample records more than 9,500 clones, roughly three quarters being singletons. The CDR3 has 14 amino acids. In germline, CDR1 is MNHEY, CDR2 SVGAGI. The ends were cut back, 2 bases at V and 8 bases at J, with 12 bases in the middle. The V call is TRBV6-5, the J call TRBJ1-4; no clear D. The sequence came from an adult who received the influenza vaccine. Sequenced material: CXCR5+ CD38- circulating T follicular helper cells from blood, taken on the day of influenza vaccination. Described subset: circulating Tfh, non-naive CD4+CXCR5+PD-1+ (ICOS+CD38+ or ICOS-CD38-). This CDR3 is CASSYGQKGEKLFF. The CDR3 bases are TGTGCCAGCAGTTACGGGCAAAAGGGAGAAAAACTGTTTTTT.